This TCR beta chain derives from a study of T cell responses to AZD1222 COVID-19 vaccine. Notes on the study in general: Close to half of all spike-specific TCRs reportedly target regions of the variants that are unmutated. Mapped onto spike, vaccine-associated CD4 TCRs spanned it and were dominant at 160-218 and 743-854. The peak T cell response came first, and repertoires were sampled only after it. Compared with day 0, the breadth and depth of the Spike-specific TCR repertoire rose significantly after two doses of AZD1222.

The assay was immunoSEQ multiplex PCR, and TCRdb's table has in-frame clones only and misses some. The sample holds fewer than 150,000 clones, 88% seen once. Trimming stripped 3 bases from V and 11 bases from J, with 7 bases between. This CDR3 has 11 amino acids. Per the germline V gene, CDR1 is MNHEY and CDR2 is SMNVEV (reference sequence). Concerning this clone: As yet, its antigen is unknown.

This sequence originates from an adult in good health. The starting material was peripheral blood, obtained on day 0 of AZD1222 vaccination. This chain connects TRBV27 to TRBJ1-4, with D perhaps matching TRBD1 (5 bases). The CDR3, as DNA: TGTGCCAGCAGTTTCGGGGACAAACTGTTTTTT. This codes for CASSFGDKLFF.